Listed below are T cell receptor beta chains from one sample, sequenced in a study of response to subunit inactivated influenza vaccine. TCRdb recomputed calls from the RT-PCR reads with MiXCR, one row per CDR3 protein. The sample lists hundreds of thousands of distinct CDR3 sequences; less than 15% were seen once. Specimen: PBMCs from blood, collected 14 to 15 days before vaccination. These TCRs come from a man aged 50-60 years who received an inactivated influenza vaccine. The CDR3 runs from the conserved cysteine through the conserved F or W. The D gene is left open where the match is weak. The size entry is marked missing in some rows and otherwise reads once, few, many or a size class.

TRBD1 TRBJ2-5 many 14 TRBV29-1 CSAPGTGGEETQYF TGCAGCGCCCCCGGGACAGGGGGGGAAGAGACCCAGTACTTC
. TRBJ2-3 few 11 TRBV12-3/TRBV12-4 CASSPEGSQYF TGTGCCAGCAGTCCCGAGGGGTCGCAGTATTTT
TRBD2 TRBJ2-4 few 16 TRBV20-1 CSARRLAGGPGDIQYF TGCAGTGCTCGACGACTAGCGGGAGGGCCCGGGGACATTCAGTACTTC
. TRBJ2-5 few 15 TRBV6-5 CASSSGIGSQETQYF TGTGCCAGCAGTTCCGGCATTGGGAGCCAAGAGACCCAGTACTTC
. TRBJ2-1 few 16 TRBV15 CATSINHRGNGDEQFF TGTGCCACCAGCATAAACCACCGGGGAAATGGGGATGAGCAGTTCTTC
TRBD1 TRBJ1-1 . 14 TRBV20-1 CSAEDRGRKTEAFF TGCAGTGCTGAGGACAGGGGGCGGAAAACTGAAGCTTTCTTT
. TRBJ2-7 . 14 TRBV20-1 CSATVLRYSYEQYF TGCAGTGCTACAGTCCTTAGGTACTCCTACGAGCAGTACTTC
. TRBJ2-5 . 13 TRBV29-1 CSVRYTYQETQYF TGCAGCGTTAGATACACGTACCAAGAGACCCAGTACTTC
TRBD2 TRBJ2-3 . 15 TRBV7-8 CASVGRDGGTDTQYF TGTGCCAGCGTGGGGAGGGACGGCGGGACAGATACGCAGTATTTT
. TRBJ2-7 . 14 TRBV7-2 CASCWDGAAYEQYF TGTGCCAGCTGTTGGGACGGAGCAGCCTACGAGCAGTACTTC
. TRBJ2-2 few 16 TRBV6-2/TRBV6-3 CASSRRTLTNTGELFF TGTGCCAGCAGCCGTAGGACATTGACGAACACCGGGGAGCTGTTTTTT
. TRBJ1-2 once 14 TRBV5-6 CASRSKWAGDGYTF TGTGCCAGCAGAAGCAAGTGGGCAGGGGATGGCTACACCTTC
. TRBJ1-1 . 18 TRBV15 CATSRGDTLGVGNTEAFF TGTGCCACCAGCAGAGGGGACACTCTAGGGGTGGGGAACACTGAAGCTTTCTTT
TRBD1 TRBJ2-3 many 16 TRBV29-1 CSVEWGRTGVVDTQYF TGCAGCGTTGAATGGGGGCGGACAGGGGTTGTAGATACGCAGTATTTT
TRBD1 TRBJ2-7 . 13 TRBV7-2 CAIEGQGSYEQYF TGTGCCATAGAAGGACAGGGCTCCTACGAGCAGTACTTC
. TRBJ1-1 . 13 TRBV20-1 CSASKGLRTEAFF TGCAGTGCTAGTAAGGGGCTCAGAACTGAAGCTTTCTTT
. TRBJ2-7 . 14 TRBV5-1 CASSGDWPTYEQYF TGCGCCAGCAGCGGGGACTGGCCGACCTACGAGCAGTACTTC
TRBD1 TRBJ2-7 few 12 TRBV28 CASRETGDEQYF TGTGCCAGCAGGGAGACAGGGGACGAGCAGTACTTC
. TRBJ2-3 many 12 TRBV29-1 CSVYLGGDTQYF TGCAGCGTTTACCTTGGTGGAGATACGCAGTATTTT
. TRBJ2-5 . 14 TRBV4-1 CASSQGDIQETQYF TGCGCCAGCAGCCAAGGGGACATCCAAGAGACCCAGTACTTC
. TRBJ1-1 many 13 TRBV2 CASSKRLNTEAFF TGTGCCAGCAGTAAGCGATTGAACACTGAAGCTTTCTTT
. TRBJ2-1 few 16 TRBV15 CATSPPRRGRYNEQFF TGTGCCACCAGCCCCCCGCGGAGGGGGCGATACAATGAGCAGTTCTTC
. TRBJ2-5 many 17 TRBV7-2 CASSYGPGNLLKETQYF TGTGCCAGCAGCTACGGACCCGGAAATCTACTGAAAGAGACCCAGTACTTC
TRBD2 TRBJ2-3 few 19 TRBV6-5 CASSYTRSGTSIWTDTQYF TGTGCCAGCAGTTACACGAGATCCGGGACTAGCATTTGGACAGATACGCAGTATTTT
TRBD1 TRBJ2-1 few 16 TRBV7-9 CASSISTGDAYNEQFF TGTGCCAGCAGCATTTCGACAGGGGACGCATACAATGAGCAGTTCTTC
. TRBJ2-1 many 16 TRBV7-6 CASSLESSRASNEQFF TGTGCCAGCAGCTTAGAATCCTCCAGGGCCAGTAATGAGCAGTTCTTC
. TRBJ2-1 . 12 TRBV20-1 CSASQMINEQFF TGCAGTGCTAGCCAGATGATCAATGAGCAGTTCTTC
TRBD1 TRBJ2-7 . 14 TRBV6-1 CASKNRGLSYEQYF TGTGCCAGCAAGAACAGGGGGCTCTCCTACGAGCAGTACTTC
TRBD1 TRBJ1-1 . 17 TRBV5-1 CASRFRQGGIGGAEAFF TGCGCCAGCAGGTTTCGTCAGGGGGGAATTGGGGGAGCTGAAGCTTTCTTT